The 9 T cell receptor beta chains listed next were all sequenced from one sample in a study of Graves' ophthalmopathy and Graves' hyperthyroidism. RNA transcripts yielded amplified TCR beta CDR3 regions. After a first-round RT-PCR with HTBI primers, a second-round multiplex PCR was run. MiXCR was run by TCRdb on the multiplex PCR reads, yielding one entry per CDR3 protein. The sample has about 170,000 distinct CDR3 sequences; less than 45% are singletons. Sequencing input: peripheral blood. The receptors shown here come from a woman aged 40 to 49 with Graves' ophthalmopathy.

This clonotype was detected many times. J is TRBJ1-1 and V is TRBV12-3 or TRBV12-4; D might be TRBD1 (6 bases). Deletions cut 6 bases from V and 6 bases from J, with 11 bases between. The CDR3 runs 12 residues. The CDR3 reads CASSRGSAEAFF. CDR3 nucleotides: TGTGCCAGCAGCAGGGGTTCCGCTGAAGCTTTCTTT.

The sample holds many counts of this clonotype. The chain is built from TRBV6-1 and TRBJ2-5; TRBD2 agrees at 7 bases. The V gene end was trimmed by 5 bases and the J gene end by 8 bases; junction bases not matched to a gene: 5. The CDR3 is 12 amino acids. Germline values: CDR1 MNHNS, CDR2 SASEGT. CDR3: CASSLAGATQYF. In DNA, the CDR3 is TGTGCCAGCAGTTTAGCGGGTGCAACCCAGTACTTC.

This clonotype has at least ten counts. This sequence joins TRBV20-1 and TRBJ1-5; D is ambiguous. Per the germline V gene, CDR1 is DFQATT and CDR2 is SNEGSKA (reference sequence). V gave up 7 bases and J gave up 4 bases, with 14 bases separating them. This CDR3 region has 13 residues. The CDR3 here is CSVRPGGNQPQHF. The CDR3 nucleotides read TGCAGTGTCCGCCCGGGCGGTAATCAGCCCCAGCATTTT.

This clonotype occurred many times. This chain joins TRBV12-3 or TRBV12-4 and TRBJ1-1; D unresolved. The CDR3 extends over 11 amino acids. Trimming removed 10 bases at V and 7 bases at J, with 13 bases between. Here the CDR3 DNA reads TGTGCCACCTCTACTAGGAATGAAGCTTTCTTT. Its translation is CATSTRNEAFF.

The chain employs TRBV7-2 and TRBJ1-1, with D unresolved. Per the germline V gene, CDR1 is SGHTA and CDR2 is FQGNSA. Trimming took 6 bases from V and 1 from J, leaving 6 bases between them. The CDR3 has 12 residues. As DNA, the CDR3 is TGTGCCAGCAGACCACCGAACACTGAAGCTTTCTTT. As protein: CASRPPNTEAFF. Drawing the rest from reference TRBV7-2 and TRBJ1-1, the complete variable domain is GAGVSQSPSNKVTEKGKDVELRCDPISGHTALYWYRQSLGQGLEFLIYFQGNSAPDKSGLPSDRFSAERTGGSVSTLTIQRTQQEDSAVYLCASRPPNTEAFFGQGTRLTVV.

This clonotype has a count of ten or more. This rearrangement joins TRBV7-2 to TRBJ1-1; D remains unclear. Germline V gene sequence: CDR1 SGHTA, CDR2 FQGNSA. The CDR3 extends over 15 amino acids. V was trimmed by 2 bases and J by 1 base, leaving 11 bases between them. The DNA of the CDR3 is TGTGCCAGCAGCTTAAGTCTGGGCGGGAACACTGAAGCTTTCTTT. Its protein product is CASSLSLGGNTEAFF.

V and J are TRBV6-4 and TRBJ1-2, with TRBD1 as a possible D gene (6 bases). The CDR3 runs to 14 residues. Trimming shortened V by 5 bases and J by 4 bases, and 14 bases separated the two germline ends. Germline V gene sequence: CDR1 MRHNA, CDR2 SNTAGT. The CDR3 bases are TGTGCCAGCAGTTTCATGCGGGACATCTATGGCTACACCTTC. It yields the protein CASSFMRDIYGYTF.

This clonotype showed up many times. The CDR3 sequence is CASTRDSNSNQPQHF. The CDR3 coding sequence is TGTGCCAGCACCAGGGACAGCAATAGCAATCAGCCCCAGCATTTT. J is TRBJ1-5 and V is TRBV2; 7 bases are shared with TRBD1. Germline CDR1 reads SNHLY; CDR2 reads FYNNEI. V was pared by 7 bases and J by 0 bases, with 6 bases of the junction left unmatched. This CDR3 has 15 amino acids.

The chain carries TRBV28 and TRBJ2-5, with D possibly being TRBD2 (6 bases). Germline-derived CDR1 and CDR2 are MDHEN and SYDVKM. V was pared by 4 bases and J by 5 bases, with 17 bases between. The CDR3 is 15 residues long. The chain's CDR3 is CASSSRRRDVETQYF. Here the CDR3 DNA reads TGTGCCAGCAGTTCCCGGAGGCGGGATGTGGAGACCCAGTACTTC.